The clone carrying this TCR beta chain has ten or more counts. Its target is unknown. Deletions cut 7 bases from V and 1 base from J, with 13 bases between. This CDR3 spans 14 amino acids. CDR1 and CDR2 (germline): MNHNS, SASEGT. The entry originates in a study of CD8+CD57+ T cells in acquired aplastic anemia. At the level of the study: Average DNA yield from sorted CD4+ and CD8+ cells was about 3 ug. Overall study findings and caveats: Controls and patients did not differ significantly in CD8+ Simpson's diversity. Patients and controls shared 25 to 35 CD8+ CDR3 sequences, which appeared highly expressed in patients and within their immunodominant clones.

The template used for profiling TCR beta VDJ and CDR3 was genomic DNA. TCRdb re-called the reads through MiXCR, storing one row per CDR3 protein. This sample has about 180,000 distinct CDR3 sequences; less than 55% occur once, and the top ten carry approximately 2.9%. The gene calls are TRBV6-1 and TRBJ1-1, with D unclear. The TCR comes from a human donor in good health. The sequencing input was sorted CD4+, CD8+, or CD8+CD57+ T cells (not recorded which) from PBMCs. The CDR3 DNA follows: TGTGCCAGCAAAAACGGGCCGAGGAACACTGAAGCTTTCTTT. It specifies CASKNGPRNTEAFF.